This T cell receptor (beta chain) was recorded in a study of human T cells and chemical hapten exposure. Study context: Patches with 0.01% DPC went on the upper back, and the tests were read at 6 days. Whole-study findings and limits: Once DPC sensitization occurred, TCRs above 1 in 1000 frequency showed no change.

This CDR3 contains 16 residues. Looked up from germline, CDR1 is DFQATT and CDR2 is SNEGSKA (reference sequence). V was pared by 5 bases and J by 7 bases, with 14 bases of the junction left unmatched. Points on this clonotype: Its antigen is unknown.

The study's library attached unique molecular identifiers to single cDNA molecules. TCRdb processed the RACE reads anew with MiXCR; each CDR3 protein has one entry. This sample has about 120,000 distinct CDR3 sequences, with approximately 10% found just once. The time point: patch test 3, about 24 weeks after DPC sensitization. Treatment reported: therapeutic diphenylcyclopropenone sensitization with weekly scalp DPC. This TCR was sampled from a woman between 50 and 59 years old with alopecia areata. Some clones in this sample may be carry-over from other donors' samples. The starting material was whole blood, obtained in connection with sensitization to the hapten diphenylcyclopropenone (DPC). V and J are TRBV20-1 and TRBJ2-7, with 13 bases fitting TRBD2. CDR3 nucleotide sequence: TGCAGTGCTCCCCGTACTAGCGGGGGGGCTACTTGGGAGCAGTACTTC. Protein product: CSAPRTSGGATWEQYF.